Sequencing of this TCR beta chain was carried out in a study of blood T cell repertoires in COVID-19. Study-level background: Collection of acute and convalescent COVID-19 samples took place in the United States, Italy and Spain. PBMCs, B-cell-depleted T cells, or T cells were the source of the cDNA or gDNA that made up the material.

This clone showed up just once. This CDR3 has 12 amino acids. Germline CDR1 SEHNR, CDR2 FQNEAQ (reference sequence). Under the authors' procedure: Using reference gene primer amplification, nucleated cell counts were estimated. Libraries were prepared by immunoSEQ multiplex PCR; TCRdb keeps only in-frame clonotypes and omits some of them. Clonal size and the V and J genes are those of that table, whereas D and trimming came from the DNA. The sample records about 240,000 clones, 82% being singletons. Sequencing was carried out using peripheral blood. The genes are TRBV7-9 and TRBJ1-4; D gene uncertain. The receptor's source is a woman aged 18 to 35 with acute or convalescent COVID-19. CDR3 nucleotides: TGTGCAAGTAGCGGGGAGAATGAAAAACTGTTTTTT. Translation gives CASSGENEKLFF.